This T cell receptor (beta chain) originates from a study of blood T cell repertoires in COVID-19. In the study overall: Samples taken during acute and convalescent COVID-19 were collected in the United States, Italy and Spain. In each case, the material was cDNA or gDNA derived from T cells, B-cell-depleted T cells, or PBMCs.

Here immunoSEQ multiplex PCR was the method, and the copy in TCRdb shows in-frame clones only, minus some. The repertoire holds roughly 200,000 clones, with over 70% as singletons. Unmatched junction bases numbered 5, after V lost 0 bases and J lost 0 bases. Germline CDR1 and CDR2: MGHRA and YSYEKL. The CDR3 runs 17 residues. The sequenced sample consisted of peripheral blood. V gene TRBV4-1 combines with J gene TRBJ1-3, with 7 bases aligning to TRBD1. The origin of this receptor is a woman aged 40 to 55 with COVID-19, enrolled during active disease. The CDR3 coding sequence is TGCGCCAGCAGCCAAGATCGGGACAGCTTCTCTGGAAACACCATATATTTT. Translation: CASSQDRDSFSGNTIYF.